The 9 T cell receptor beta chains in this list originate from one sample, sequenced in a study of regulatory T cells in long-lasting Graves disease. Researchers made TCR beta libraries by using iRepertoire HTBI primers and running Arm-PCR on CDR3 regions. Using its own MiXCR run on the multiplex PCR reads, TCRdb lists one record per CDR3 protein. The sample has 400,000 to 550,000 distinct CDR3 sequences, over 15% seen once. Time point indicated: newly diagnosed GD, antithyroid drugs for less than 3 months. PBMC RNA served as the TCR library source. These data were likewise used in another study, on T cells in Graves' hyperthyroidism and ophthalmopathy.

The sample consisted of peripheral blood mononuclear cells (PBMCs), taken at new diagnosis, from a patient treated with antithyroid drugs. The receptors were sampled from a woman in her late teens or twenties with Graves disease.

The table lists this clonotype with many counts. The J gene is TRBJ2-7, the V gene TRBV11-1; D perhaps matches TRBD2 (6 bases). The germline V gene has CDR1 SGHAT and CDR2 FQDESV (reference sequence). There are 16 residues in the CDR3. V was pared by 6 bases and J by 5 bases, with 23 bases between. In DNA form, the CDR3 reads TGTGCCAGCAGATCGACTGGGGCGGGACCTCCCGACGAGCAGTACTTC. It specifies CASRSTGAGPPDEQYF.

This clonotype turned up a few times. Being one base from a much bigger clone, this may be a read error. The chain combines TRBV27 with TRBJ1-5; no definite D call. With 1 base removed from V and 0 bases from J, the gap between germline ends came to 4 bases. This CDR3 comprises 14 residues. CDR1 and CDR2 from the germline V gene are MNHEY and SMNVEV (reference sequence). CDR3 region: CASSLLDSNQPQHF. CDR3 coding DNA: TGTGCCAGCAGTTTATTGGATAGCAATCAGCCCCAGCATTTT.

This clonotype occurred a few times. Without the conserved terminal phenylalanine or tryptophan, this CDR3 likely stems from a read error. The V and J genes are TRBV11-3 and TRBJ2-2; 10 nucleotides match TRBD1. Germline V CDR1 and CDR2: SGHNT, YENEEA. The V segment lost 3 bases and the J segment 8 bases; nucleotides outside the gene matches: 6. The CDR3 covers 15 residues. The CDR3: CASSFRDRGSGELFS. Here the CDR3 DNA reads TGTGCCAGCAGCTTCCGGGACAGGGGTTCTGGGGAGCTGTTTTCT.

This clonotype was seen a few times. This chain links TRBV29-1 with TRBJ2-1, with 7 bases identical to TRBD1. Trimming removed 7 bases from V and 6 bases from J; junction bases left unmatched: 3. The CDR3 is 11 residues long. CDR1 is SQVTM and CDR2 is ANQGSEA in the germline V gene. CDR3 in amino acids: CSGDSLNEQFF. The CDR3 DNA is TGCAGCGGGGACAGTCTCAATGAGCAGTTCTTC.

The chain recombines TRBV19 with TRBJ1-2; D is undetermined. CDR3 length: 15 residues. Germline CDR1 LNHDA, CDR2 SQIVND (reference sequence). The V end was cut by 4 bases, the J end by 4 bases, with 16 bases between. The CDR3 region is CASSSPRAGPYGYTF. CDR3 in DNA: TGTGCCAGTAGTAGCCCTCGGGCTGGGCCCTATGGCTACACCTTC.

The chain joins TRBV19 to TRBJ1-5; 7 nucleotides align to TRBD1. The germline gives CDR1 LNHDA, CDR2 SQIVND (reference sequence). The V and J ends lost 4 bases and 6 bases, in that order; junction bases with no gene match: 12. The CDR3 loop spans 16 amino acids. The CDR3 bases are TGTGCCAGTAGTAACCCCATGGGAGGGGGCGGTCAGCCCCAGCATTTT. Its protein product is CASSNPMGGGGQPQHF.

This clonotype was seen repeatedly, ten times or more. The CDR3 is CASSEARTGGERETQYF. The CDR3 bases are TGTGCCAGCAGTGAAGCGAGGACAGGGGGTGAACGAGAGACCCAGTACTTC. V and J are TRBV2 and TRBJ2-5; 10 nucleotides match TRBD1. The CDR3 is made up of 17 amino acids. V lost 0 bases and J lost 4; bases outside the gene matches: 8. CDR1 is SNHLY and CDR2 is FYNNEI in the germline V gene.

The chain carries TRBV20-1 and TRBJ2-7; the D call may be TRBD1 or TRBD2 (9 bases each). Germline-derived CDR1 and CDR2 are DFQATT and SNEGSKA (reference sequence). The CDR3 is made up of 16 amino acids. V was cut by 6 bases and J by 7 bases, with 28 bases left in between. CDR3 nucleotide sequence: TGCAGTGCCACGGACAGGGGCATAGCGGGAGTAGTTGAGCAGTACTTC. Its protein product is CSATDRGIAGVVEQYF.

The chain carries TRBV10-3 and TRBJ2-7; weak D call: TRBD2 (6 bases). The CDR3 loop spans 15 amino acids. Per germline, CDR1 ENHRY and CDR2 SYGVKD. The V and J ends lost 2 bases and 6 bases respectively, with 17 bases between them. The CDR3 DNA follows: TGTGCCATCAGTGAGAGGGCGGGGACCTCCGGCGAGCAGTACTTC. Translated: CAISERAGTSGEQYF.